The next 29 T cell receptor beta chains were all read from a single sample in a study. TCRdb reprocessed the 5' RACE reads via MiXCR and lists one record per CDR3 protein. The data hold 4,500 to 5,500 distinct CDR3 sequences, with roughly a third observed a single time. Sequencing used memory CD4+ T cells sorted from blood. Subset noted: memory CD4+ T cells, CD4+CD45RO+CD25-. These receptors were collected from a female donor with breast cancer.

This clonotype was recorded at least ten times. The chain carries TRBV2 and TRBJ1-1; 7 positions match TRBD1. Germline loops: CDR1 SNHLY, CDR2 FYNNEI. Trimming cost V 5 bases and J 0 bases; bases outside gene matches: 3. The length of the CDR3 is 14 residues. In DNA form, the CDR3 reads TGTGCCAGCAGTATGGGACAGATGAACACTGAAGCTTTCTTT. Its translation is CASSMGQMNTEAFF.

This clonotype was detected a few times. This chain connects TRBV18 to TRBJ2-3; 9 bases fit TRBD2. CDR3 length equals 15 residues. V was clipped by 6 bases and J by 5 bases; unmatched bases: 9. Germline V gene data show CDR1 as KGHSH and CDR2 as LQKENI. The CDR3 bases are TGTGCCAGCTCGCCCCGCGGGGGGGCCGAAGATACGCAGTATTTT. This encodes CASSPRGGAEDTQYF.

About this clonotype itself: A junction boundary mismatches the germline segment, possibly from a read error. The CDR3 DNA reads TGCGCCAGCAGCTATCGGGACAGGGGGCCTCAAGAGACCCAGTATTTC. This encodes CASSYRDRGPQETQYF. The genes are TRBV5-1 and TRBJ2-5; 12 bases align to TRBD1. The germline CDR1 and CDR2 sequences are SGHRS and YFSETQ. CDR3 length equals 16 residues.

This clonotype was detected only a few times. The chain links TRBV19 to TRBJ2-3; possibly TRBD2 for D (6 bases). The ends were cut back, 5 bases at V and 0 bases at J, with 15 bases in the middle. CDR3 length equals 16 residues. Germline V gene sequence: CDR1 LNHDA, CDR2 SQIVND (reference sequence). The CDR3 nucleotides are TGTGCCAGTAGTTCCTCCGGGGGATCTAGCACAGATACGCAGTATTTT. This codes for CASSSSGGSSTDTQYF.

By frequency in the sample, this clonotype is medium-sized (0.01 to 0.1%). The chain has TRBV18 and TRBJ1-2; 9 bases match TRBD1. Germline CDR1 KGHSH, CDR2 LQKENI. CDR3 length: 15 amino acids. Unmatched junction bases numbered 9, after V lost 6 bases and J lost 4 bases. In DNA, the CDR3 is TGTGCCAGCTCCCCAGACAGGGGGTATGGCTATGGCTACACCTTC. It translates to CASSPDRGYGYGYTF.

This clonotype is medium-sized by share. This chain joins TRBV20-1 and TRBJ1-2; D is uncertain. The germline gives CDR1 DFQATT, CDR2 SNEGSKA (reference sequence). V gave up 2 bases and J gave up 2 bases, with 9 bases separating them. This CDR3 spans 13 amino acids. Written as DNA, the CDR3 is TGCAGTGCTAGAAATGGCAACAACTATGGCTACACCTTC. Translation: CSARNGNNYGYTF.

This sequence joins TRBV2 and TRBJ2-7, with D tentatively TRBD2 (5 bases). This CDR3 is 13 amino acids long. Germline CDR1 and CDR2: SNHLY and FYNNEI. Trimming pared 7 bases from V and 0 bases from J, leaving 10 bases between. The CDR3 region is CASKAVNSYEQYF. CDR3 DNA sequence: TGTGCCAGCAAAGCGGTAAACTCCTACGAGCAGTACTTC.

By proportion, this clonotype is medium-sized (0.01 to 0.1%). This chain connects TRBV12-3 or TRBV12-4 to TRBJ2-3; D is uncertain. Trimming took off 4 bases at V and 2 bases at J, with 22 bases between the two ends. The CDR3 covers 18 residues. CDR3 sequence reads: CASSSLTPTGQSTDTQYF. DNA for the CDR3: TGTGCCAGCAGTTCCCTTACCCCTACTGGGCAGTCCACAGATACGCAGTATTTT.

This clonotype was detected only a few times. The rearrangement uses TRBV12-3 or TRBV12-4 and TRBJ1-5; a weak D match, TRBD1 (6 bases). The CDR3 loop spans 13 amino acids. V was pared by 5 bases and J by 6 bases, with 11 bases between. CDR3 DNA: TGTGCCAGCAGTCAGGGGACCTTTCAGCCCCAGCATTTT. Encoded protein: CASSQGTFQPQHF.

The chain joins TRBV6-5 to TRBJ1-2, with a weak D call TRBD1 (5 bases). The CDR3 is made up of 14 amino acids. The germline gives CDR1 MNHEY, CDR2 SVGAGI. V lost 2 bases to trimming and J lost 2 bases, with 9 bases between them. The CDR3 nucleotides are TGTGCCAGCAGTTACAGGGCAGGGAACTATGGCTACACCTTC. It codes for CASSYRAGNYGYTF.

Ten or more counts support this clonotype. The chain employs TRBV13 and TRBJ2-7, with a tentative D call TRBD1 (6 bases). There are 14 residues in the CDR3. CDR1 is PRHDT, CDR2 FYEKMQ, per germline (reference sequence). V lost 5 bases, J lost 0 bases, and 11 bases lay in between. CDR3 in DNA: TGTGCCAGCAGCCCAGCAGGGGACTCCTACGAGCAGTACTTC. Protein sequence: CASSPAGDSYEQYF.

V is TRBV12-3 or TRBV12-4 and J is TRBJ2-2; tentatively, D is TRBD2 (6 bases). This CDR3 comprises 15 residues. V gave up 3 bases and J gave up 5 bases, with 13 bases separating them. Written as DNA, the CDR3 is TGTGCCAGCAGTTTTTGGGTTAGCGGTACCGGGGAGCTGTTTTTT. This translates into CASSFWVSGTGELFF.

In this sample, this clonotype turned up many times. A junction end diverges from the germline sequence, so it may reflect a read error. The chain uses TRBV18 and TRBJ2-1; the match to TRBD1 covers 10 bases. Germline assignment: CDR1 KGHSH and CDR2 LQKENI. The CDR3 extends over 14 amino acids. CDR3 protein: CASSRTGGYNEQFF. DNA for the CDR3: TGCGCCAGCTCAAGGACAGGGGGGTACAATGAGCAGTTCTTC.

J is TRBJ1-2 and V is TRBV5-1, with D unresolved. Trimming left V 0 bases short and J 4 bases short, with 10 bases between. Germline V gene data show CDR1 as SGHRS and CDR2 as YFSETQ. The CDR3 consists of 14 residues. The CDR3 spells CASSLEPGGYGYTF. Written as DNA, the CDR3 is TGCGCCAGCAGCTTGGAGCCAGGAGGCTATGGCTACACCTTC.

The V gene is TRBV10-2, the J gene TRBJ1-1; the D is unclear. This CDR3 spans 15 amino acids. Trimming left V 0 bases short and J 5 bases short, with 13 bases between. The germline gives CDR1 WSHSY, CDR2 SAAADI. The CDR3: CASSESLRRPTEAFF. CDR3 DNA sequence: TGCGCCAGCAGTGAGTCTCTAAGGCGTCCAACTGAAGCTTTCTTT.

This clonotype showed up many times. The chain employs TRBV20-1 and TRBJ2-3, with D perhaps matching TRBD1 or TRBD2 (7 bases each). The CDR3 has 14 amino acids. The V and J ends lost 2 bases and 3 bases respectively, with 12 bases between them. Germline CDR1 DFQATT, CDR2 SNEGSKA (reference sequence). CDR3 DNA sequence: TGCAGTGCTAGACTGCAGGGGGGGACAGATACGCAGTATTTT. Its translation is CSARLQGGTDTQYF.

This clonotype was counted a few times. A much larger clone lies one base from this, so it may be a read error. The V gene is TRBV24-1, the J gene TRBJ2-3; D is unresolved. Germline V gene sequence: CDR1 KGHDR, CDR2 SFDVKD. The CDR3 loop spans 12 amino acids. CDR3 in amino acids: CATSDYTDTLYF. CDR3 sequence (DNA): TGTGCCACCAGTGATTACACAGATACGCTGTATTTT.

The table lists this clonotype with a few counts. A read error may produce the germline difference seen at one junction end. This chain links TRBV7-2 with TRBJ2-3; D uncertain. The CDR3 length is 14 residues. Germline V gene lookup returns CDR1 SGHTA and CDR2 FQGNSA. The CDR3: CASSLALNTDTQYF. The CDR3 bases are TGTGCCAGCAGCTTAGCACTCAACACAGATACGCAGTATTTC.

By sample fraction, this clonotype is medium-sized. This sequence joins TRBV20-1 and TRBJ1-2; D may be TRBD1 (5 bases). The length of the CDR3 is 12 residues. The germline CDR1 and CDR2 sequences are DFQATT and SNEGSKA (reference sequence). Trimming left V 3 bases short and J 8 bases short, with 13 bases between. CDR3 sequence (DNA): TGCAGTGCTAGTCCCAGGGTGGGGGGCTACACCTTC. Amino acids: CSASPRVGGYTF.

This clonotype was seen more than once but under ten times. The chain couples TRBV7-9 to TRBJ1-6; D gene unclear. Per the germline V gene, CDR1 is SEHNR and CDR2 is FQNEAQ (reference sequence). The CDR3 loop spans 15 amino acids. V dropped 6 bases and J dropped 0 bases, with 9 bases sitting between them. CDR3 region: CASSRGGSYNSPLHF. In DNA, the CDR3 is TGTGCCAGCAGTCGGGGAGGCTCCTATAATTCACCCCTCCACTTT.

This clonotype is categorized as medium-sized. This chain joins TRBV7-6 and TRBJ1-5; 10 nucleotides line up with TRBD1. J lost 1 base, V lost 3 bases, and 3 bases had no gene match. CDR1 and CDR2 from the germline V gene are SGHVS and FNYEAQ. CDR3 size: 16 residues. The CDR3 region is CASSLETGGSNQPQHF. DNA of the CDR3: TGTGCCAGCAGCTTGGAGACAGGGGGCAGCAATCAGCCCCAGCATTTT.

This clonotype showed up just a few times. This chain links TRBV6-5 with TRBJ2-7, with 15 bases fitting TRBD2. The trim removed 6 bases at V and 0 bases at J, leaving 9 bases unmatched. CDR1 is MNHEY, CDR2 SVGAGI, per germline. This CDR3 is 18 amino acids long. The DNA of the CDR3 is TGTGCCAGCAGGAGGGGACTAGCGGGGGGAGTAAGCTCCTACGAGCAGTACTTC. It yields the protein CASRRGLAGGVSSYEQYF.

For the CDR3, the DNA is TGCAGTGCTCATCCCGGGACAGGGTATCAGCCCCAGCATTTT. This encodes CSAHPGTGYQPQHF. V gene TRBV20-1 combines with J gene TRBJ1-5; 9 nucleotides agree with TRBD1. Trimming at V came to 5 bases and at J to 5 bases, leaving 7 bases not matched to a gene. Germline V CDR1 and CDR2: DFQATT, SNEGSKA (reference sequence). The length of the CDR3 is 14 residues.

This clonotype was seen many times. This may arise from a read error, as a much more abundant clone is one base away. The V and J genes are TRBV7-8 and TRBJ2-7, with no clear D. V was clipped by 5 bases and J by 6 bases, with 23 bases between them. This CDR3 has 16 residues. From germline, CDR1 is SGHVS and CDR2 FQNEAQ. CDR3 sequence reads: CASSARRISSPCEQYF. The CDR3 nucleotides read TGTGCCAGCAGCGCCCGCCGAATCTCGAGTCCTTGCGAGCAGTACTTC.

A few counts support this clonotype. This sequence may be a read error, since a much larger clone differs from it by one base. V is TRBV28 and J is TRBJ2-3; possible D gene TRBD1, 6 bases. The V gene lost 2 bases and the J gene lost 3 bases, with 12 bases spanning the gap. The CDR3 sequence is 15 residues long. Germline V gene data show CDR1 as MDHEN and CDR2 as SYDVKM. CDR3 sequence: CASSLIGQWTDTQYF. DNA of the CDR3: TGTGCCAGCAGTTTAATTGGACAGTGGACAGATACGCAGTATTTT.

V usage is TRBV15 and J usage is TRBJ1-1; no firm D call. Germline-derived CDR1 and CDR2 are LNHNV and YYDKDF (reference sequence). The V gene lost 4 bases and the J gene lost 8 bases, with 11 bases spanning the gap. This CDR3 has 12 amino acids. The CDR3 DNA is TGTGCCACCAGCAAAGGTGCGGGGGAAGCTTTCTTT. It codes for CATSKGAGEAFF.

This clonotype occurred a few times. The chain is built from TRBV25-1 and TRBJ2-2, with D possibly being TRBD2 (5 bases). The CDR3 has 14 amino acids. Trimming cost V 4 bases and J 3 bases, with 9 bases left between them. The germline V gene encodes CDR1 MGHDK and CDR2 SYGVNS. The CDR3 sequence is CASSGGHDTGELFF. The CDR3, as DNA: TGTGCCAGCAGTGGAGGGCACGACACCGGGGAGCTGTTTTTT.

The rearrangement uses TRBV7-6 and TRBJ1-4, with TRBD1 as a possible D gene (6 bases). The CDR3 contains 15 residues. The ends were cut back, 1 base at V and 7 bases at J, with 13 bases in the middle. Germline loops: CDR1 SGHVS, CDR2 FNYEAQ. The CDR3 loop is CASSLGGGAGEKLFF. The DNA for the CDR3 is TGTGCCAGCAGCTTAGGCGGGGGCGCGGGTGAAAAACTGTTTTTT. The variable domain in full, with the rest retrieved from reference TRBV7-6 and TRBJ1-4, is GAGVSQSPRYKVTKRGQDVALRCDPISGHVSLYWYRQALGQGPEFLTYFNYEAQQDKSGLPNDRFSAERPEGSISTLTIQRTEQRDSAMYRCASSLGGGAGEKLFFGSGTQLSVL.

The rearrangement uses TRBV12-3 or TRBV12-4 and TRBJ1-6; the D is unclear. CDR3 size: 14 residues. The V gene lost 7 bases and the J gene lost 3 bases, with 10 bases spanning the gap. This chain's CDR3 is CASTRTFYNSPLHF. Written as DNA, the CDR3 is TGTGCCAGCACGCGGACCTTCTATAATTCACCCCTCCACTTT.